This passage covers 21 T cell receptor beta chains from one sample sequenced in a study of blood T cells in healthy people across ages. Then a second PCR, running about 6 to 12 cycles, was carried out with a sample-barcoded 5' primer and a J-beta primer mix. TCRdb reprocessed the 5' RACE reads via MiXCR and lists one record per CDR3 protein. The repertoire consists of over a million distinct CDR3 sequences, with 40% to 50% occurring once and the leading ten covering approximately 7.9%. The sample was blood. These receptors came from a woman aged 18 to 35 in good health.

The chain links TRBV12-3 or TRBV12-4 to TRBJ2-5; a possible D gene is TRBD2 (6 bases). The germline V and J ends were trimmed by 2 bases and 8 bases, with 15 bases remaining between them. There are 14 residues in the CDR3. For the CDR3, the DNA is TGTGCCAGCAGTTTAATGCGGGGTGGGGGAACCCAGTACTTC. It specifies CASSLMRGGGTQYF.

This clonotype was found a few times. The CDR3: CASSQRTGDSPLHF. The CDR3 nucleotides are TGTGCCAGCAGCCAGAGGACAGGGGATTCACCCCTCCACTTT. The gene calls are TRBV12-3 or TRBV12-4 and TRBJ1-6; TRBD1 matches 9 bases. The CDR3 length is 14 residues. V dropped 6 bases and J dropped 8; count of bases not matched to a gene: 5.

This clonotype was found a few times. The chain is built from TRBV3-1 and TRBJ1-6; tentative D call: TRBD1 (5 bases). The CDR3 consists of 14 residues. Per the germline V gene, CDR1 is LGHDT and CDR2 is YNNKEL (reference sequence). Trimming cost V 3 bases and J 6 bases, with 9 bases left between them. The CDR3 sequence: CASSQGLINSPLHF. The CDR3 DNA reads TGTGCCAGCAGCCAGGGACTGATTAATTCACCCCTCCACTTT. Variable domain in full (rest from reference TRBV3-1 and TRBJ1-6): DTAVSQTPKYLVTQMGNDKSIKCEQNLGHDTMYWYKQDSKKFLKIMFSYNNKELIINETVPNRFSPKSPDKAHLNLHINSLELGDSAVYFCASSQGLINSPLHFGNGTRLTVT.

The chain employs TRBV7-6 and TRBJ2-1, with D tentatively TRBD2 (6 bases). Germline V gene data show CDR1 as SGHVS and CDR2 as FNYEAQ. Trimming cost V 5 bases and J 7 bases, with 15 bases left between them. There are 14 residues in the CDR3. The CDR3: CASSAPEGRNEQFF. In DNA form, the CDR3 reads TGTGCCAGCAGCGCCCCGGAGGGTCGGAATGAGCAGTTCTTC.

This clonotype was counted only a few times. Here the CDR3 reads CSSRNPLAQETQYF. The CDR3 DNA sequence: TGCAGTTCGAGGAACCCCCTGGCGCAGGAGACCCAGTACTTC. The chain combines TRBV20-1 with TRBJ2-5, with D uncertain. The CDR3 contains 14 residues. V shed 8 bases and J shed 5 bases, with 21 bases lying between them. Per germline, CDR1 DFQATT and CDR2 SNEGSKA (reference sequence).

The chain uses TRBV6-1 and TRBJ1-6, with no clear D. CDR3 length: 14 residues. V lost 3 bases and J lost 8, with 11 bases in between. CDR1 is MNHNS, CDR2 SASEGT, per germline. The CDR3 here is CASSDAVVDSPLHF. The CDR3 DNA reads TGTGCCAGCAGTGATGCGGTTGTTGATTCACCCCTCCACTTT.

The J gene is TRBJ1-4, the V gene TRBV27, with D uncertain. The CDR3 runs 11 residues. Germline CDR1 and CDR2: MNHEY and SMNVEV (reference sequence). CDR3 nucleotide sequence: TGTGTCCTATTTTCGGATGAAAAACTGTTTTTT. Encoded protein: CVLFSDEKLFF.

The chain links TRBV4-1 to TRBJ2-7, with TRBD1 as a possible D gene (8 bases). The ends were cut back, 4 bases at V and 6 bases at J, with 19 bases in the middle. The CDR3 covers 15 residues. CDR1 and CDR2 (germline): MGHRA, YSYEKL. The CDR3 reads CASSREGQEASEQYF. For the CDR3, the DNA is TGCGCCAGCAGCCGGGAGGGACAGGAAGCTTCCGAGCAGTACTTC.

The V and J genes are TRBV27 and TRBJ2-7, with 16 bases aligning to TRBD2. CDR3 length: 19 amino acids. Germline V gene sequence: CDR1 MNHEY, CDR2 SMNVEV (reference sequence). V was pared by 4 bases and J by 1 base, with 10 bases of the junction left unmatched. DNA for the CDR3: TGTGCCAGCAGTTCCTCCGGGACTAGCGGGAGGGCCGCTTCCTACGAGCAGTACTTC. Its translation is CASSSSGTSGRAASYEQYF.

The chain joins TRBV20-1 to TRBJ2-3; D perhaps matches TRBD1 (6 bases). The CDR3 has 16 amino acids. The V end lost 5 bases, the J end lost 8 bases, and 26 bases lay between the germline ends. CDR1 and CDR2 (germline): DFQATT, SNEGSKA (reference sequence). The CDR3 region is CSAPNLQWTDHGTQYF. The CDR3 nucleotides are TGCAGTGCTCCCAACCTTCAGTGGACAGACCACGGTACGCAGTATTTT.

The chain employs TRBV18 and TRBJ1-2, with TRBD1 as a possible D gene (6 bases). V shed 0 bases and J shed 0 bases, with 11 bases lying between them. This CDR3 is built from 16 residues. Germline CDR1 KGHSH, CDR2 LQKENI. CDR3 region: CASSPPGQTSNYGYTF. The CDR3, as DNA: TGTGCCAGCTCACCACCGGGACAAACCTCTAACTATGGCTACACCTTC.

This clonotype turned up a few times. The gene calls are TRBV7-2 and TRBJ2-7; possible D gene TRBD1, 5 bases. Germline CDR1 and CDR2: SGHTA and FQGNSA. The CDR3 is 13 residues long. V dropped 5 bases and J dropped 1 base, with 9 bases sitting between them. CDR3 amino acids: CASSRRQSYEQYF. CDR3 in DNA: TGTGCCAGCAGCCGTAGACAGTCCTACGAGCAGTACTTC.

Regarding this clonotype: The junction departs from germline at one end; a sequencing error may be responsible. The gene calls are TRBV5-4 and TRBJ2-3, with 7 bases aligning to TRBD2. This CDR3 is 17 amino acids long. Germline V gene sequence: CDR1 SGHNT, CDR2 YYREEE (reference sequence). The CDR3 reads CARSLGLLALDADTQYF. In DNA form, the CDR3 reads TGTGCCCGCAGCTTGGGGTTACTAGCGCTTGACGCAGATACGCAGTATTTT.

The chain uses TRBV5-1 and TRBJ2-7; 8 nucleotides agree with TRBD2. The length of the CDR3 is 14 residues. V trimming: 4 bases; J trimming: 6 bases; junction bases outside the gene matches: 9. Germline loops: CDR1 SGHRS, CDR2 YFSETQ. CDR3 nucleotide sequence: TGCGCCAGCAGCCCGCGGGGGGTACTTCTCGAGCAGTACTTC. Residues: CASSPRGVLLEQYF. Combining the CDR3 with reference TRBV5-1 and TRBJ2-7 gives the whole variable domain KAGVTQTPRYLIKTRGQQVTLSCSPISGHRSVSWYQQTPGQGLQFLFEYFSETQRNKGNFPGRFSGRQFSNSRSEMNVSTLELGDSALYLCASSPRGVLLEQYFGPGTRLTVT.

This chain uses TRBV6-5 with TRBJ2-3; 15 bases fit TRBD2. The V segment lost 4 bases and the J segment 2 bases; nucleotides outside the gene matches: 4. The germline CDR1 and CDR2 sequences are MNHEY and SVGAGI. The CDR3 covers 17 residues. CDR3 protein: CASSSGLAGGHTDTQYF. DNA of the CDR3: TGTGCCAGCAGTTCCGGACTAGCGGGAGGGCACACAGATACGCAGTATTTT.

This clonotype was counted at least ten times. CDR3 amino acids: CASSLEVAGEQFF. DNA of the CDR3: TGTGCCAGCAGCTTAGAGGTAGCGGGAGAGCAGTTCTTC. V and J are TRBV7-9 and TRBJ2-1; TRBD2 aligns across 8 bases. V dropped 1 base and J dropped 10; count of bases not matched to a gene: 3. CDR3 size: 13 residues. Germline V CDR1 and CDR2: SEHNR, FQNEAQ (reference sequence).

The V call is TRBV4-1, the J call TRBJ2-3, with 13 bases identical to TRBD2. There are 16 residues in the CDR3. CDR1 is MGHRA, CDR2 YSYEKL, per germline. The ends lost 4 bases at V and 5 bases at J; junction bases unmatched: 6. In DNA form, the CDR3 reads TGCGCCAGCAGCCTAGGGACTAGCGGGGTAGTAGATACGCAGTATTTT. This gives the protein CASSLGTSGVVDTQYF.

This clonotype was counted only a few times. The CDR3 sequence is CAIRASAGTGHTEAFF. The CDR3 DNA follows: TGTGCCATCAGGGCTTCAGCGGGGACAGGGCACACTGAAGCTTTCTTT. The V call is TRBV10-3, the J call TRBJ1-1; 9 bases map to TRBD1. J was trimmed by 3 bases and V by 6 bases; bases with no gene match: 11. This CDR3 contains 16 residues. Germline lookup yields CDR1 ENHRY and CDR2 SYGVKD.

This clonotype was seen at least ten times. This sequence joins TRBV5-1 and TRBJ1-2; no reliable D call. V was pared by 0 bases and J by 3 bases, with 12 bases between. There are 15 residues in the CDR3. Germline V CDR1 and CDR2: SGHRS, YFSETQ. In nucleotides, the CDR3 is TGCGCCAGCAGCTTGGTGGCAGCGGGAGACTATGGCTACACCTTC. It encodes CASSLVAAGDYGYTF.

This chain joins TRBV24-1 and TRBJ2-2; 12 positions agree with TRBD2. Germline CDR1 KGHDR, CDR2 SFDVKD. CDR3 length: 18 amino acids. The ends lost 7 bases at V and 2 bases at J; junction bases unmatched: 10. CDR3 bases: TGTGCCACCAGCCCACGGACTAGCGGGGACACTAACACCGGGGAGCTGTTTTTT. This codes for CATSPRTSGDTNTGELFF.

This clonotype was recorded only once. V usage is TRBV7-2 and J usage is TRBJ2-7; TRBD2 is a possible D gene (6 bases). The germline V gene encodes CDR1 SGHTA and CDR2 FQGNSA. CDR3 length equals 14 residues. Trimming removed 4 bases at V and 0 bases at J, with 10 bases between. This CDR3 reads CASSSPSASYEQYF. As DNA, the CDR3 is TGTGCCAGCAGCTCCCCTAGCGCCTCCTACGAGCAGTACTTC.